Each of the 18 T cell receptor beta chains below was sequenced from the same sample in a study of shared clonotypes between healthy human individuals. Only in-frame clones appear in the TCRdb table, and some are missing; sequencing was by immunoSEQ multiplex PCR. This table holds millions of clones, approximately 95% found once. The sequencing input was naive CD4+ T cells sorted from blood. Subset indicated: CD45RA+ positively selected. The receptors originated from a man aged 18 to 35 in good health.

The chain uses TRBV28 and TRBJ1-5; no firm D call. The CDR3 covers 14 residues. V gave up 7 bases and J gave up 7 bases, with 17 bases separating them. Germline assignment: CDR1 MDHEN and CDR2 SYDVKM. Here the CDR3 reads CASIGGTLGQPQHF. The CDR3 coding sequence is TGTGCCAGCATCGGCGGTACCCTTGGGCAGCCCCAGCATTTT.

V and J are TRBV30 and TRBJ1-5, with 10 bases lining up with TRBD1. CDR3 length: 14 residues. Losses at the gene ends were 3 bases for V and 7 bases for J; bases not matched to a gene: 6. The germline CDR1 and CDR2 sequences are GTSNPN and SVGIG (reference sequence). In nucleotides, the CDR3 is TGTGCCTGGAGGGGACAGGGGAATCAACAGCCCCAGCATTTT. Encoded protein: CAWRGQGNQQPQHF.

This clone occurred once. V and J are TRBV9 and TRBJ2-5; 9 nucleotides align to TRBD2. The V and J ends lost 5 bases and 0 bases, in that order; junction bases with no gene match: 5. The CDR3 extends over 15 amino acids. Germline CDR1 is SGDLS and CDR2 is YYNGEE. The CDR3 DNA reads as TGTGCCAGCAGTTTGGGCGGGAGGGACCAAGAGACCCAGTACTTC. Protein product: CASSLGGRDQETQYF.

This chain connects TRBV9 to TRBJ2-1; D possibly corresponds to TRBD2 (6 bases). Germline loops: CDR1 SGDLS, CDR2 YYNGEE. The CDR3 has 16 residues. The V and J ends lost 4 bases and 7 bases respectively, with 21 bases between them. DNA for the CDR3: TGTGCCAGCAGCACCCTCGGAGGGCCCATCAGGAATGAGCAGTTCTTC. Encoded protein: CASSTLGGPIRNEQFF.

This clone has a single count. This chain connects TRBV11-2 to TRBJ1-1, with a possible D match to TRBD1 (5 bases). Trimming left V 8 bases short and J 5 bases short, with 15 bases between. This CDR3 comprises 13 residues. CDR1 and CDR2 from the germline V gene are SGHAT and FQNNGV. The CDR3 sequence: CASHRSGGTEAFF. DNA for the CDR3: TGTGCCAGCCATAGGAGCGGGGGGACTGAAGCTTTCTTT.

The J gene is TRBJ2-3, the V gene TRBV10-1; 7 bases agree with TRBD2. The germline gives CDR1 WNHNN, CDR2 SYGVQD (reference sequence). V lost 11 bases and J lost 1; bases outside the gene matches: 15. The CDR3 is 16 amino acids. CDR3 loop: CAGLQTSEGRTDTQYF. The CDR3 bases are TGCGCCGGTCTCCAAACTAGCGAGGGCCGCACAGATACGCAGTATTTT.

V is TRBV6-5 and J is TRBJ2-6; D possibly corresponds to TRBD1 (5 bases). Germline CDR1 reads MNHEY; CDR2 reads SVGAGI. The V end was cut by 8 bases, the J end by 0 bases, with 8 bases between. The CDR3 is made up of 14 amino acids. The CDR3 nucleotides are TGTGCCAGCTCGACAGCCTCTGGGGCCAACGTCCTGACTTTC. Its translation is CASSTASGANVLTF.

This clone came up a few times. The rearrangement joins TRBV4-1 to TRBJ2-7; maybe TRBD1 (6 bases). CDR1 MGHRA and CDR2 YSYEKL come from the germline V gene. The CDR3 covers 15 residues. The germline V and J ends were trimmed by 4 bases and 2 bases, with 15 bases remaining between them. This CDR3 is CASSPPGQSTYEQYF. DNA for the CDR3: TGCGCCAGCAGCCCCCCAGGACAGTCCACCTACGAGCAGTACTTC.

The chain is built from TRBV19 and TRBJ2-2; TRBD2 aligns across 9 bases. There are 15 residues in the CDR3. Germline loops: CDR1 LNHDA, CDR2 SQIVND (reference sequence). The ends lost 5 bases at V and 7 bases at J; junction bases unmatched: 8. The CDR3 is CASSRLAELIGELFF. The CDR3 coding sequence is TGTGCCAGTAGTCGACTAGCGGAGCTCATCGGGGAGCTGTTTTTT.

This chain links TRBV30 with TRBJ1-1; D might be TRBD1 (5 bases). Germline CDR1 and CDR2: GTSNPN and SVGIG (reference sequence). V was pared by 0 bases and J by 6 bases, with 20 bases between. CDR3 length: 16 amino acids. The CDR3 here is CAWSVHTGYEHAEAFF. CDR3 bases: TGTGCCTGGAGTGTACACACAGGTTATGAACACGCTGAAGCTTTCTTT.

For the CDR3, the DNA is TGTGCCAGTACCACGACAGGGGGAGGCAATCAGCCCCAGCATTTT. As protein: CASTTTGGGNQPQHF. The genes are TRBV19 and TRBJ1-5, with TRBD1 identical over 9 bases. The CDR3 extends over 15 amino acids. The trim removed 7 bases at V and 2 bases at J, leaving 6 bases unmatched. Germline V gives CDR1 LNHDA, CDR2 SQIVND (reference sequence).

CDR3 residues: CASSVALNRGFWGQPQHF. CDR3 DNA: TGTGCCAGCAGCGTAGCTCTGAACAGGGGGTTTTGGGGTCAGCCCCAGCATTTT. The chain uses TRBV9 and TRBJ1-5, with 8 bases identical to TRBD1. V was pared by 0 bases and J by 6 bases, with 14 bases of the junction left unmatched. Germline V lookup: CDR1 SGDLS, CDR2 YYNGEE. CDR3 length: 18 amino acids.

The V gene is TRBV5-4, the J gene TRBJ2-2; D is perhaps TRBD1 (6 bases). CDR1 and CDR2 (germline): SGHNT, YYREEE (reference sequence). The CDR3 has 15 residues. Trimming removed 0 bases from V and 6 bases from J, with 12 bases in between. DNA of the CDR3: TGTGCCAGCAGCTTGGTTACAGGGATTCCCGGGGAGCTGTTTTTT. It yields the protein CASSLVTGIPGELFF.

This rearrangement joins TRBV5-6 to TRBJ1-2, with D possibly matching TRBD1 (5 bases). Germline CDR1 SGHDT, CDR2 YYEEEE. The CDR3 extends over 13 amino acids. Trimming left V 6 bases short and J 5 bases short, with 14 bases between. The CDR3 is CASNLGTGYGYTF. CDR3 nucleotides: TGTGCCAGCAACCTCGGGACGGGATATGGCTACACCTTC.

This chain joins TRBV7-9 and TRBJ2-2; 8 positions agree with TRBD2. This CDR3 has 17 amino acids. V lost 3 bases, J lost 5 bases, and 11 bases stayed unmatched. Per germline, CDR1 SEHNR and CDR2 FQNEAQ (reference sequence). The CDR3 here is CASSFVAALAATGELFF. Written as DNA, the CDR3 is TGTGCCAGCAGCTTTGTTGCCGCACTAGCGGCTACCGGGGAGCTGTTTTTT.

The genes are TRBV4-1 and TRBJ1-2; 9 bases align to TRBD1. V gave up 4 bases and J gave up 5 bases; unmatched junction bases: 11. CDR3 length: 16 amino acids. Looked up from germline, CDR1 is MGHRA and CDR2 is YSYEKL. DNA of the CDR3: TGCGCCAGCAGCCGGCAACAGGGGGCGACCCCATATGGCTACACCTTC. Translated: CASSRQQGATPYGYTF.

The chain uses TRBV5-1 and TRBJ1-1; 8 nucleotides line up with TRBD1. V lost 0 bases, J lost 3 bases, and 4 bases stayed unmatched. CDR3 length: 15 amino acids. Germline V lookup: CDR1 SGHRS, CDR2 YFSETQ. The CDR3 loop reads CASSLGTGWDTEAFF. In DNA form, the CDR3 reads TGCGCCAGCAGCTTGGGGACAGGGTGGGACACTGAAGCTTTCTTT.

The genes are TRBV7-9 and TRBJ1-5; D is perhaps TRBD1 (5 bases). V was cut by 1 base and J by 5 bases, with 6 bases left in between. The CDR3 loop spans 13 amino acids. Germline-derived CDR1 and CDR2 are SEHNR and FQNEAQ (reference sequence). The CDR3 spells CASSLVRDQPQHF. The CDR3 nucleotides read TGTGCCAGCAGCTTAGTCAGGGATCAGCCCCAGCATTTT.